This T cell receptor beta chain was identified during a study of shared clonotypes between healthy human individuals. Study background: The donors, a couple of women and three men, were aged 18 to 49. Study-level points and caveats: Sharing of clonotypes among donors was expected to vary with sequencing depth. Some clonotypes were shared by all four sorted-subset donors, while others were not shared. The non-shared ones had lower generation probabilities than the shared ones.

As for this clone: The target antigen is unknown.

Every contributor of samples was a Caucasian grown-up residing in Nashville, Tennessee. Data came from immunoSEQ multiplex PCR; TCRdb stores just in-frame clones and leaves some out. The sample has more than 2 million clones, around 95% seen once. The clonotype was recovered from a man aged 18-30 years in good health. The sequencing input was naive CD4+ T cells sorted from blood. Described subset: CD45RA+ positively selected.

The CDR3 region has the DNA TGTGCCAGCAGTGGAAACAGGGGAGATCGGACTGAAGCTTTCTTT. Translated, it gives CASSGNRGDRTEAFF. The chain joins TRBV9 to TRBJ1-1, with 7 bases fitting TRBD1. J lost 5 bases, V lost 5 bases, and 12 bases had no gene match. The CDR3 is made up of 15 amino acids. Germline V CDR1 and CDR2: SGDLS, YYNGEE.